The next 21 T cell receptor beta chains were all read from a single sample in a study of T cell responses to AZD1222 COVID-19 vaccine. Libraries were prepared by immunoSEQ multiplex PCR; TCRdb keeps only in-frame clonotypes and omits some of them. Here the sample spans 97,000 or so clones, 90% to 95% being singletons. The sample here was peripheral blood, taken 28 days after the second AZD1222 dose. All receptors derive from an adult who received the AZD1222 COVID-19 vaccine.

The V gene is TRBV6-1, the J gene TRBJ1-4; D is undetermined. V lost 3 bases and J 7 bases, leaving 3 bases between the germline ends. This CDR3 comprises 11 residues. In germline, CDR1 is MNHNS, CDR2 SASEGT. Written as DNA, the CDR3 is TGTGCCAGCAGTGATCTTGAAAAACTGTTTTTT. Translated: CASSDLEKLFF.

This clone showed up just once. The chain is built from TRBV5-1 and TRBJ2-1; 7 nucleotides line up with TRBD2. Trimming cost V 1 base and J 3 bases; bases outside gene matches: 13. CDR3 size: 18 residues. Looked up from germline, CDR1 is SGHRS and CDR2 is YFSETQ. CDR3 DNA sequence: TGCGCCAGCAGCTTGTTTGCGACGGCAGCGGGACTCTACAATGAGCAGTTCTTC. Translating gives CASSLFATAAGLYNEQFF.

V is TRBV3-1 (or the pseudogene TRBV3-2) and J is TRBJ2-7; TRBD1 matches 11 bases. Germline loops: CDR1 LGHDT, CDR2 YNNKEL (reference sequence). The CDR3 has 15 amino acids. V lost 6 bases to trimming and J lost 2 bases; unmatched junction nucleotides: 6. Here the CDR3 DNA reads TGTGCCAGCAGTCGAGGACAGGGGGCGGCCTACGAGCAGTACTTC. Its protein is CASSRGQGAAYEQYF.

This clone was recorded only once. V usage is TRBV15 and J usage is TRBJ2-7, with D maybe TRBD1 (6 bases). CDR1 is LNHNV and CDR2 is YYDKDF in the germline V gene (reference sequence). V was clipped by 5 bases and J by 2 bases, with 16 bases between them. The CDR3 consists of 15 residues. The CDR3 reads CATSGYRVSTYEQYF. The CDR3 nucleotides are TGTGCCACCAGCGGATACAGGGTTTCCACCTACGAGCAGTACTTC.

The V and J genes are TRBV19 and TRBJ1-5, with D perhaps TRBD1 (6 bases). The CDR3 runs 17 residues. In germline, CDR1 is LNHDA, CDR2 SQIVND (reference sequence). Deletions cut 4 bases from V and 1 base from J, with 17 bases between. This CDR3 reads CASSTALGQSSNQPQHF. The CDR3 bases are TGTGCCAGTAGTACCGCCCTAGGACAGAGCAGCAATCAGCCCCAGCATTTT.

CDR3 DNA: TGCGCCAGCAGCGGAGGGGGGCGCGGGGACACTGAAGCTTTCTTT. Translation gives CASSGGGRGDTEAFF. The rearrangement joins TRBV5-1 to TRBJ1-1, with D perhaps TRBD1 (6 bases). Between the trimmed V and J ends, which lost 4 bases and 3 bases, there was a span of 16 bases. The CDR3 has 15 residues. Germline V gives CDR1 SGHRS, CDR2 YFSETQ. Full variable domain (missing parts from reference TRBV5-1 and TRBJ1-1): KAGVTQTPRYLIKTRGQQVTLSCSPISGHRSVSWYQQTPGQGLQFLFEYFSETQRNKGNFPGRFSGRQFSNSRSEMNVSTLELGDSALYLCASSGGGRGDTEAFFGQGTRLTVV.

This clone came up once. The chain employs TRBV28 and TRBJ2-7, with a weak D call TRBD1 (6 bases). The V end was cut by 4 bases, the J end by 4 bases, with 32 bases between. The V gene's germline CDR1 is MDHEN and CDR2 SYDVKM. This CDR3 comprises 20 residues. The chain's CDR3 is CASSSPIGRDTTGGLYEQYF. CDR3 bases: TGTGCCAGCAGTTCCCCTATTGGCCGGGACACAACGGGCGGATTGTACGAGCAGTACTTC.

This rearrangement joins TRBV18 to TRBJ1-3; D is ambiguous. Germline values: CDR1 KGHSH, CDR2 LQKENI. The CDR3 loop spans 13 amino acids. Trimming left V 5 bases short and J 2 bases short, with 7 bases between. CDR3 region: CASSGWAGNTIYF. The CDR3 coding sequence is TGTGCCAGCTCAGGCTGGGCTGGAAACACCATATATTTT.

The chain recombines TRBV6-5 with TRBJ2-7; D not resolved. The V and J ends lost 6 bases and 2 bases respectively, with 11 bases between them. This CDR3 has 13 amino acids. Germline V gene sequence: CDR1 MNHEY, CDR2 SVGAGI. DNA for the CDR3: TGTGCCAGCAGCGTTTCGATTACCTACGAGCAGTACTTC. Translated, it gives CASSVSITYEQYF.

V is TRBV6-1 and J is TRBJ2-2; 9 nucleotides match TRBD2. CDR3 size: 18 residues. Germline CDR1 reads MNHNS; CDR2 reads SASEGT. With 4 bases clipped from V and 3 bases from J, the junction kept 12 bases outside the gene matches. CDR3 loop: CASSVLPEGLAYTGELFF. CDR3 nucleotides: TGTGCCAGCAGTGTCCTCCCGGAGGGACTAGCCTACACCGGGGAGCTGTTTTTT.

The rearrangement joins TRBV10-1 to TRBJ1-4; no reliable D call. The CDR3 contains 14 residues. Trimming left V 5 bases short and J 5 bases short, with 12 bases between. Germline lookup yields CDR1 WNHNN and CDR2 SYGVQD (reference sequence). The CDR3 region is CASSPGFGNEKLFF. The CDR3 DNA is TGCGCCAGCAGTCCAGGTTTCGGGAATGAAAAACTGTTTTTT.

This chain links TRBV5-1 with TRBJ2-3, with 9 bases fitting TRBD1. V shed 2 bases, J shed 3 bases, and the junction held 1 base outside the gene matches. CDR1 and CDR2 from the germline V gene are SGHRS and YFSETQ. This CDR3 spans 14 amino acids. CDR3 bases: TGCGCCAGCAGCTTCGGACAGGGGACAGATACGCAGTATTTT. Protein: CASSFGQGTDTQYF.

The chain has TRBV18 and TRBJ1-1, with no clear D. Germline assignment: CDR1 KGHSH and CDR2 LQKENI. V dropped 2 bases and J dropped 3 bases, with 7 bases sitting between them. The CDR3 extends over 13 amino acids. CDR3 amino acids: CASSPNVDTEAFF. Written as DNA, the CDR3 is TGTGCCAGCTCACCAAACGTGGACACTGAAGCTTTCTTT.

CDR3 in DNA: TGCGCCAGCACCCGGCCGACTAGCGGGAGGGGTACAGATACGCAGTATTTT. Translation gives CASTRPTSGRGTDTQYF. The chain couples TRBV5-1 to TRBJ2-3; 14 bases match TRBD2. Losses at the gene ends were 6 bases for V and 3 bases for J; bases not matched to a gene: 9. This CDR3 region has 17 residues. The V gene's germline CDR1 is SGHRS and CDR2 YFSETQ.

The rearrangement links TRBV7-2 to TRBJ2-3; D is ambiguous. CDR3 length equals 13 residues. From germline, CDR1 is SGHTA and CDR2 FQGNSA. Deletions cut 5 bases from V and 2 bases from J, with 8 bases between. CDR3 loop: CASSHENTDTQYF. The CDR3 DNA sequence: TGTGCCAGCAGCCATGAAAACACAGATACGCAGTATTTT.

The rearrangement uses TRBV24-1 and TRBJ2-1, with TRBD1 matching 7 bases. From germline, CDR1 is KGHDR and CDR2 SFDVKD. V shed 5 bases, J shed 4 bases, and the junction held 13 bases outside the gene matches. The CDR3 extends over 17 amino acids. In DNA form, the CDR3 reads TGTGCCACCAGTGCCGACCCCCACAGGGGAGAATACAATGAGCAGTTCTTC. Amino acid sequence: CATSADPHRGEYNEQFF.

The CDR3 nucleotides read TGTGCCAGCAGCTTAAGGGGGAGTGGCACTGAAGCTTTCTTT. It codes for CASSLRGSGTEAFF. The V call is TRBV7-9, the J call TRBJ1-1; TRBD1 might be the D (6 bases). Germline V lookup: CDR1 SEHNR, CDR2 FQNEAQ (reference sequence). This CDR3 region has 14 residues. V was pared by 2 bases and J by 4 bases, with 11 bases between. Full variable domain (outside the CDR3, taken from reference TRBV7-9 and TRBJ1-1): DTGVSQNPRHKITKRGQNVTFRCDPISEHNRLYWYRQTLGQGPEFLTYFQNEAQLEKSRLLSDRFSAERPKGSFSTLEIQRTEQGDSAMYLCASSLRGSGTEAFFGQGTRLTVV.

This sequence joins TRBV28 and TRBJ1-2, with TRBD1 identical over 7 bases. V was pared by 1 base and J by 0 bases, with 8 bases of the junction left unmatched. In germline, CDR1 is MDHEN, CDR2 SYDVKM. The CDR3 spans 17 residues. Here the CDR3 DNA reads TGTGCCAGCAGTTTATTAGCAGGGGGTTCGACTAACTATGGCTACACCTTC. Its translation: CASSLLAGGSTNYGYTF.

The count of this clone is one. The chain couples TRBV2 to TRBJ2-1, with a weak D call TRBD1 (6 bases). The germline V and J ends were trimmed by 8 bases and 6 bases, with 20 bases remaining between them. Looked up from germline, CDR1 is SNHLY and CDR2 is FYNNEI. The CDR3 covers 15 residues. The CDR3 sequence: CASAGNRDVGNEQFF. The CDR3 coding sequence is TGTGCCAGCGCAGGAAACAGGGATGTTGGCAATGAGCAGTTCTTC.

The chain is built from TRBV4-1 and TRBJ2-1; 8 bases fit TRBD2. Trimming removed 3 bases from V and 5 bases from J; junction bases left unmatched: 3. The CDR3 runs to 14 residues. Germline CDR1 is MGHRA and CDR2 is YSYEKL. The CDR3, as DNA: TGCGCCAGCAGCCACCGGGAGGGGGACAATGAGCAGTTCTTC. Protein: CASSHREGDNEQFF.

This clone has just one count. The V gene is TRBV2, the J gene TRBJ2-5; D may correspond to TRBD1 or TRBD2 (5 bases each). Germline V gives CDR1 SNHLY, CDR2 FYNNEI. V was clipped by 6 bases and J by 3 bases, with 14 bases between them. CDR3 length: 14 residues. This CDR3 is CASSPRDGKETQYF. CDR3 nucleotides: TGTGCCAGCAGCCCCCGGGACGGAAAAGAGACCCAGTACTTC.